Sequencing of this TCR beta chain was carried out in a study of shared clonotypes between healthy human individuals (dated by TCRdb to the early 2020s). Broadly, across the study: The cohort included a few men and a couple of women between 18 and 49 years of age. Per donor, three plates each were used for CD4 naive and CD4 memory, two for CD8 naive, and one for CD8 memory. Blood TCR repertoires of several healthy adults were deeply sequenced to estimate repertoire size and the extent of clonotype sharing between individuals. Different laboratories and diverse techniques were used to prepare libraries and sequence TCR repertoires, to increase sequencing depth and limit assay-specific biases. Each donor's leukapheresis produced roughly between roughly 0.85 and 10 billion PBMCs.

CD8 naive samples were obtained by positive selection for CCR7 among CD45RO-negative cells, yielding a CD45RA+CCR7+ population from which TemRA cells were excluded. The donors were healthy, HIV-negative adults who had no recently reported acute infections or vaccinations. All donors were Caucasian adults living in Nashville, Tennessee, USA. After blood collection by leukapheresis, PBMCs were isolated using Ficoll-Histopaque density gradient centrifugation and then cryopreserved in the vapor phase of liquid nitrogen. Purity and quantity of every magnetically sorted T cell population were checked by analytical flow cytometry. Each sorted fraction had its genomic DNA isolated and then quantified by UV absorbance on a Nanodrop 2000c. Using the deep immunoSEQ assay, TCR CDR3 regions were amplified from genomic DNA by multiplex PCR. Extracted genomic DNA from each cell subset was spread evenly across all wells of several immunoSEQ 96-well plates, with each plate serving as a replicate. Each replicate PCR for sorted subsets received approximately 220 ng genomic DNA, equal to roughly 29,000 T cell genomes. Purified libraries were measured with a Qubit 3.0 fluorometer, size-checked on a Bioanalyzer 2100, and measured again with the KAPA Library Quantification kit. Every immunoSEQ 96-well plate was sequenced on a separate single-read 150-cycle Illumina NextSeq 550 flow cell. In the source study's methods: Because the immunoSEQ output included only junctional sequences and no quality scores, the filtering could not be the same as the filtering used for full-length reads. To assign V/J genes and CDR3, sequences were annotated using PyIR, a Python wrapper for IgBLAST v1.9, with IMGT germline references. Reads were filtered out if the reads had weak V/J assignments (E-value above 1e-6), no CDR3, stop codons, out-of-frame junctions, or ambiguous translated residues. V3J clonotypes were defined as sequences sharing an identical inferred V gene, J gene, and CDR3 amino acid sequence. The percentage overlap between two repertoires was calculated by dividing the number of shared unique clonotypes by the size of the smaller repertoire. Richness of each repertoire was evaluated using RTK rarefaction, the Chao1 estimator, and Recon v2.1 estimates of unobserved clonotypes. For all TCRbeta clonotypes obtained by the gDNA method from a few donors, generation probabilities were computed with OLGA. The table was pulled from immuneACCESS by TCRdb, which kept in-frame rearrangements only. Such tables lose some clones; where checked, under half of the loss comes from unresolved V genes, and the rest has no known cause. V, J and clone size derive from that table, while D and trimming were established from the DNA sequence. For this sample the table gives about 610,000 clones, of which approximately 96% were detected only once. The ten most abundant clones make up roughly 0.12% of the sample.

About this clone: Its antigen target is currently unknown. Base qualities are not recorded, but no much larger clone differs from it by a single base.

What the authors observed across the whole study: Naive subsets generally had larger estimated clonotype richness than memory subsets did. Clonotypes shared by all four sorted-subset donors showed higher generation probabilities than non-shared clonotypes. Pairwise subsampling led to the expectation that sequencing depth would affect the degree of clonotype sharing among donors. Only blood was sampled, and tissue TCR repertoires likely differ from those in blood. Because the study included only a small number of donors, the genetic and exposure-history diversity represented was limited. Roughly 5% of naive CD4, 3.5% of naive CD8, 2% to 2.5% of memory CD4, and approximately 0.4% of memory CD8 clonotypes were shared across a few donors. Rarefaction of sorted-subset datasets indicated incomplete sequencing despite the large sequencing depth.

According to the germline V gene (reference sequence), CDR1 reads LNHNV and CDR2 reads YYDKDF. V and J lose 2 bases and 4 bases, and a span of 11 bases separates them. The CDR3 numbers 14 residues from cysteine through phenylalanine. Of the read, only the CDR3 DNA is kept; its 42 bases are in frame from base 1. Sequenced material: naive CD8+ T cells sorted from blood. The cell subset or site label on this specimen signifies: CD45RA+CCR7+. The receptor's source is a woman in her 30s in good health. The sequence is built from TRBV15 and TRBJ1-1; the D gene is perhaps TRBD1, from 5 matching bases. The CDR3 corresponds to CATSRRGTGTEAFF. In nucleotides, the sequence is TGTGCCACCAGCAGACGAGGGACGGGCACTGAAGCTTTCTTT.